Listed below are T cell receptor beta chains from one sample, sequenced in a study of control samples from healthy donors and cancer patients. TCRdb's copy holds only in-frame clones and misses some; the assay was immunoSEQ multiplex PCR. Of around 90,000 clones in the sample, about 85% are singletons; the top ten hold around a fifth. The sequenced material came from blood. The source of these receptors is a man aged 25 to 40 in good health. Both conserved end residues are part of each CDR3. D genes are given only for firm matches. A row's size may be missing; if present it is once, few, many or a size class.

v_call,d_call,clone_size,cdr3_aa
TRBV19,TRBD1,NA,CASSFGQGPSTDTQYF
TRBV14,NA,once,CASSQESFRQGFGYTF
TRBV6-5,TRBD1,NA,CASSPATGSDSPLHF
TRBV24-1,TRBD2,NA,CATSDPSGTSGDRDTQYF
TRBV3-1/TRBV3-2,NA,few,CASSPRRGGEKLFF
TRBV27,NA,NA,CASSLNWSGGFEKLFF
TRBV30,NA,NA,CAWSGKEKLFF
TRBV27,TRBD1,NA,CASSPGQVTGELFF
TRBV5-1,TRBD1,NA,CASSSRTGESGYTF
TRBV2,TRBD1,NA,CASRGQGNQPQHF
TRBV5-6,NA,NA,CASSLSGGLEYGYTF
TRBV6-5,TRBD2,NA,CASSYLAGASYNEQFF
TRBV4-2,TRBD2,NA,CASSQGGTSELGYEQYF